This T cell receptor (beta chain) was retrieved from a study of early T cells in non-severe SARS-CoV-2 infection. Study-wide points: Matches to VDJdb favored anti-spike CD8 responses and missed private and CD4 specificities.

TCRdb recomputed calls from the 5' RACE reads with MiXCR, one row per CDR3 protein. The table has just under 30,000 distinct CDR3 sequences, more than 5% seen once. Germline-derived CDR1 and CDR2 are DFQATT and SNEGSKA (reference sequence). The CDR3 is 14 amino acids. With 3 bases clipped from V and 1 base from J, the junction kept 4 bases outside the gene matches. This clonotype was picked up many times. The antigen is undetermined. The rearrangement uses TRBV20-1 and TRBJ2-7; the match to TRBD2 covers 9 bases. The source material was whole blood. The receptor was derived from an adult who was a healthcare worker with PCR-confirmed SARS-CoV-2 infection or an uninfected control (not recorded which). The CDR3 is CSASSGSGSYEQYF. The DNA for the CDR3 is TGCAGTGCTAGTAGCGGGAGTGGATCCTACGAGCAGTACTTC.